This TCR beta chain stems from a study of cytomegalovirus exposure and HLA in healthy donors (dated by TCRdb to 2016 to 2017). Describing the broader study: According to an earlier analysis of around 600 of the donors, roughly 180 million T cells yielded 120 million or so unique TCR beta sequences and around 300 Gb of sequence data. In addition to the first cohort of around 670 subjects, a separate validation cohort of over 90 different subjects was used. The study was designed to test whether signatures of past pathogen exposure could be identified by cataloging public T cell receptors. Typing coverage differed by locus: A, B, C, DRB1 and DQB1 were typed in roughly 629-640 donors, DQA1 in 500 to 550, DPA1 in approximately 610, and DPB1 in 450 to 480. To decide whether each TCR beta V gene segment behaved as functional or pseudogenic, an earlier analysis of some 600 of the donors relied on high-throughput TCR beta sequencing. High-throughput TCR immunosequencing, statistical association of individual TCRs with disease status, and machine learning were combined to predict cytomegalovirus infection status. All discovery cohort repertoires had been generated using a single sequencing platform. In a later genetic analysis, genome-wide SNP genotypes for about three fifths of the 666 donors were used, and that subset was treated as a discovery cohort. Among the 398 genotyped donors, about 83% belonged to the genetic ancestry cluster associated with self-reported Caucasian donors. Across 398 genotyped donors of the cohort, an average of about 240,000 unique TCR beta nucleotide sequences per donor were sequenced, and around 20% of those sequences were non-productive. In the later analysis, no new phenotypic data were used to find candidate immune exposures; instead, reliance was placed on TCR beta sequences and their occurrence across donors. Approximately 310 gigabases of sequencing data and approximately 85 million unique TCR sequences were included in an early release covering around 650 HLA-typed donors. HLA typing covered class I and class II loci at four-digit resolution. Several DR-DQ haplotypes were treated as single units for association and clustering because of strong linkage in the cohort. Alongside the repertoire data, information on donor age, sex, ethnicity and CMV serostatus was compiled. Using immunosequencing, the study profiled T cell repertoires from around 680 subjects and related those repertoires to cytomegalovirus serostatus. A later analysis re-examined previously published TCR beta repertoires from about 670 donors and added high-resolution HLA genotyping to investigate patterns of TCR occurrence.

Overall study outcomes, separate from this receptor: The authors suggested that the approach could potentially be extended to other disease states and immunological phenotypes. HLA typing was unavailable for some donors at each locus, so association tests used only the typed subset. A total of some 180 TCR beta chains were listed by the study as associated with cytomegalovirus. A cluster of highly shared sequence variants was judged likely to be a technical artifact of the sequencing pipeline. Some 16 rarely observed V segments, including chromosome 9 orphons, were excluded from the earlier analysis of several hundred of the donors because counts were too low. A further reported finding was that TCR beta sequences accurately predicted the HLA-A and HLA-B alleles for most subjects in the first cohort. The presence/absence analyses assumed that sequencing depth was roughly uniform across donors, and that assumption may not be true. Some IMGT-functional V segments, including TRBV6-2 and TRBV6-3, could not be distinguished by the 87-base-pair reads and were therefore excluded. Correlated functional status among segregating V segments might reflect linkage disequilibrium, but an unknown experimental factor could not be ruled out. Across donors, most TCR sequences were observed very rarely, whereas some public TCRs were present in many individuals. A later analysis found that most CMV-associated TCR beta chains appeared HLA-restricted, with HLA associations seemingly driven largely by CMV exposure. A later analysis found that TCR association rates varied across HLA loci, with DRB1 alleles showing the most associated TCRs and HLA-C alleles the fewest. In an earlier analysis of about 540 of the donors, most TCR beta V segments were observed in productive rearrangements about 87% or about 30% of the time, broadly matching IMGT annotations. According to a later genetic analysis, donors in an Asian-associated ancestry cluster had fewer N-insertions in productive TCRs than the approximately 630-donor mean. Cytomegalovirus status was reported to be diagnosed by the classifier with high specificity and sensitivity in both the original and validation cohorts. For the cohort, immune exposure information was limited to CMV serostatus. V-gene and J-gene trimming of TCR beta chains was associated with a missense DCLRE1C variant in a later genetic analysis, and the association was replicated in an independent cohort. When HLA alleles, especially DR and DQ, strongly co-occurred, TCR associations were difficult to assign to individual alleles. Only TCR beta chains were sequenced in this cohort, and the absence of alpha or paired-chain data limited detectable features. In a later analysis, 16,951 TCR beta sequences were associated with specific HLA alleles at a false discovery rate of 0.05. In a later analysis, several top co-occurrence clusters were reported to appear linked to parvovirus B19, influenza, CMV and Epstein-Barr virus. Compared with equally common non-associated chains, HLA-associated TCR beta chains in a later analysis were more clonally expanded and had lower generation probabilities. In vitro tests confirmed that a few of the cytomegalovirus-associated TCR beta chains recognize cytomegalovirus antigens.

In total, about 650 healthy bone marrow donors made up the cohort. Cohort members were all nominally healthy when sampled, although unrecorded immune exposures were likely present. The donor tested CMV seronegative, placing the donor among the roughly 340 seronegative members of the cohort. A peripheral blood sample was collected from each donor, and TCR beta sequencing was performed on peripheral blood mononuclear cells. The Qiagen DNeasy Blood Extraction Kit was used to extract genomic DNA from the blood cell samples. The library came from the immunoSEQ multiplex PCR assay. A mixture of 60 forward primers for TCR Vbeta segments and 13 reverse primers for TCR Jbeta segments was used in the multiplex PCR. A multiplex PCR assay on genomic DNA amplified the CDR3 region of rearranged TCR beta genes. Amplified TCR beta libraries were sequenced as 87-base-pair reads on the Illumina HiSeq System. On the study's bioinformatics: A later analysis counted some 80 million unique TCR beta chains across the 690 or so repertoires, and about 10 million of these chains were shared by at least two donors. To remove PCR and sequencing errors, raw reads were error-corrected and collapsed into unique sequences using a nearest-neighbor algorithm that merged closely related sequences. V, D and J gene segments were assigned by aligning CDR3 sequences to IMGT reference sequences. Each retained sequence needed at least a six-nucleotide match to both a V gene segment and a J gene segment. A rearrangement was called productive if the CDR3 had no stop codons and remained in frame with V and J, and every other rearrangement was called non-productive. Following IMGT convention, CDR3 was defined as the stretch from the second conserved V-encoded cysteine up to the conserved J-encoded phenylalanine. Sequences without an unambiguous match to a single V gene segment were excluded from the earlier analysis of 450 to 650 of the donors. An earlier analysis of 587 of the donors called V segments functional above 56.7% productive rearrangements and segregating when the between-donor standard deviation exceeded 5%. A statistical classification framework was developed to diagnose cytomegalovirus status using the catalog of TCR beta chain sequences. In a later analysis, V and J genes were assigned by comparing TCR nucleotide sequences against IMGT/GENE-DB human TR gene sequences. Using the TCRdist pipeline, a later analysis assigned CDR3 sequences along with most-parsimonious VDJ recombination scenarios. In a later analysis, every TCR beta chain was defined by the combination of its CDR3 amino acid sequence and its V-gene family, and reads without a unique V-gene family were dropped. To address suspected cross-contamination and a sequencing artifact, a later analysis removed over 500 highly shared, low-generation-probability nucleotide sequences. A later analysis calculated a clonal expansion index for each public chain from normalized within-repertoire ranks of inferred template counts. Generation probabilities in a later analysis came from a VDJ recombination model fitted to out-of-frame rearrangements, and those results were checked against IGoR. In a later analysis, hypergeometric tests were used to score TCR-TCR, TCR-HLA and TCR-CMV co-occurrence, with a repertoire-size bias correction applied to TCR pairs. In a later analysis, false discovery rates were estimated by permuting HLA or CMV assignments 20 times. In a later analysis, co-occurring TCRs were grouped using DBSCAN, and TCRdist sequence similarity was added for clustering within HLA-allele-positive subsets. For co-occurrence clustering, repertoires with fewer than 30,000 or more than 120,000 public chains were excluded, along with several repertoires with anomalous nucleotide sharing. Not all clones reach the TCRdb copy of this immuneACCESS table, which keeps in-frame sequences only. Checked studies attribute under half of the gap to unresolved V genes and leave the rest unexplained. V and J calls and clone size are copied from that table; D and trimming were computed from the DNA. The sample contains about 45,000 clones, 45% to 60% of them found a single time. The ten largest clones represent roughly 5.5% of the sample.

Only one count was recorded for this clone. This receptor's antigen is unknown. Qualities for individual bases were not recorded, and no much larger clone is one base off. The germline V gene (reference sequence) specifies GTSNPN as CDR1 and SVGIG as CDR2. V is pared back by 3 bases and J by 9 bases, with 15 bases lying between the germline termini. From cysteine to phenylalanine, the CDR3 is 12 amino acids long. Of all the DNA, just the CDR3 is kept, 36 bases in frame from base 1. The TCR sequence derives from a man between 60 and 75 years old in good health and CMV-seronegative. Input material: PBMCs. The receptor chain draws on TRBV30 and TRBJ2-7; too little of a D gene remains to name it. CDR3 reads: CAWRPHKARQYF. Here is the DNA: TGTGCCTGGAGGCCCCATAAAGCACGGCAGTACTTC. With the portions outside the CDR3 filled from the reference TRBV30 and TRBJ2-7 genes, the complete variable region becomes SQTIHQWPATLVQPVGSPLSLECTVEGTSNPNLYWYRQAAGRGLQLLFYSVGIGQISSEVPQNLSASRPQDRQFILSSKKLLLSDSGFYLCAWRPHKARQYFGPGTRLTVT.